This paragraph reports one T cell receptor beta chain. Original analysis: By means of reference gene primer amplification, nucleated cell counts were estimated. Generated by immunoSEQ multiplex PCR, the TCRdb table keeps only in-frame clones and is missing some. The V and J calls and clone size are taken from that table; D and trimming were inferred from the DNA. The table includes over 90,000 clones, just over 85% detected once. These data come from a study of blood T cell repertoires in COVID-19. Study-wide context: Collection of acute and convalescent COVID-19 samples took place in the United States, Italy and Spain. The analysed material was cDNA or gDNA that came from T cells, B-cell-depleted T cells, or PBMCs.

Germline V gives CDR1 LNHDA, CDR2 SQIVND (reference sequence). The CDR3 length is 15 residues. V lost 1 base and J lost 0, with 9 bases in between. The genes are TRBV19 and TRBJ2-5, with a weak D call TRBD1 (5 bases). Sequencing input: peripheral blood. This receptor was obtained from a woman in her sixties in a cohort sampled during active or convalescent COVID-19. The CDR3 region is CASSIVAGNQETQYF. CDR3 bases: TGTGCCAGTAGTATAGTGGCAGGGAACCAAGAGACCCAGTACTTC.